This passage covers 14 T cell receptor beta chains from one sample sequenced in a study of T-cell reconstitution after alpha-beta-depleted transplantation in children. The library targeted TCRbeta and was prepared with unique molecular identifiers. TCRdb processed the PCR reads anew with MiXCR; each CDR3 protein has one entry. The top ten clones hold around 4% of a sample with over 550,000 distinct CDR3 sequences, 8% to 11% of them seen once. The sequenced sample was PBMCs from the stem cell graft donor, obtained from the stem cell graft. The receptors originated from a human donor who donated a stem cell graft to a child with acute myeloid leukemia.

In this sample, this clonotype turned up a few times. The chain carries TRBV7-2 and TRBJ2-7, with 9 bases that match TRBD2. J gave up 4 bases and V 5 bases, and 6 bases lay outside the gene matches. The CDR3 consists of 14 residues. CDR1 is SGHTA, CDR2 FQGNSA, per germline. CDR3 DNA sequence: TGTGCCAGCAGCCAAGCGGGAGGAGTATACGAGCAGTACTTC. Amino acids: CASSQAGGVYEQYF.

This clonotype has just a few counts. J is TRBJ2-3 and V is TRBV5-6; TRBD2 is a possible D gene (6 bases). Trimming left V 5 bases short and J 6 bases short, with 19 bases between. CDR3 length: 15 residues. CDR1 SGHDT and CDR2 YYEEEE come from the germline V gene. CDR3 nucleotides: TGTGCCAGCAGACCCCCTTTCCAAGCGGGCGATACGCAGTATTTT. Translated: CASRPPFQAGDTQYF.

V gene TRBV12-3 or TRBV12-4 combines with J gene TRBJ1-6; 9 bases match TRBD1. This CDR3 spans 14 amino acids. V lost 7 bases, J lost 9 bases, and 7 bases stayed unmatched. CDR3 in amino acids: CASTLDRGASPLHF. CDR3 DNA: TGTGCCAGCACCCTGGACAGGGGTGCTTCACCCCTCCACTTT.

This clonotype was detected ten times or more. V usage is TRBV6-2 or TRBV6-3 and J usage is TRBJ2-1; no definite D call. The CDR3 is 11 amino acids. Germline CDR1 is MNHEY and CDR2 is SVGEGT. Trimming left V 6 bases short and J 10 bases short, with 10 bases between. The CDR3 DNA sequence: TGTGCCAGCAGCCGCCGTCAGGAGCAGTTCTTC. The encoded protein is CASSRRQEQFF.

The chain joins TRBV10-3 to TRBJ2-6, with TRBD1 matching 10 bases. CDR3 length: 16 residues. With V trimmed by 10 bases and J by 3 bases, 9 bases remained unmatched. The germline V gene encodes CDR1 ENHRY and CDR2 SYGVKD. CDR3: CATSGTGAYGANVLTF. The CDR3 bases are TGTGCCACCTCCGGGACAGGGGCATATGGGGCCAACGTCCTGACTTTC.

This clonotype was observed a handful of times. The chain recombines TRBV7-2 with TRBJ2-5; 8 bases match TRBD1. The germline CDR1 and CDR2 sequences are SGHTA and FQGNSA. This CDR3 has 14 residues. Trimming removed 5 bases from V and 5 bases from J; junction bases left unmatched: 7. The CDR3 here is CASSVTGGGETQYF. CDR3 nucleotides: TGTGCCAGCAGCGTTACAGGGGGTGGGGAGACCCAGTACTTC.

CDR3 amino acids: CASMRGTVSNEKLFF. The CDR3, as DNA: TGTGCCAGCATGCGGGGGACAGTCTCTAATGAAAAACTGTTTTTT. This chain links TRBV2 with TRBJ1-4; TRBD1 aligns across 7 bases. Germline trimming cut 7 bases from V and 3 bases from J; bases unmatched to any gene: 8. CDR1 and CDR2 (germline): SNHLY, FYNNEI. The CDR3 covers 15 residues.

At least ten counts were recorded for this clonotype. The chain recombines TRBV28 with TRBJ2-7; 9 positions match TRBD2. With V trimmed by 8 bases and J by 5 bases, 7 bases remained unmatched. Per germline, CDR1 MDHEN and CDR2 SYDVKM. The CDR3 runs to 13 residues. This chain's CDR3 is CASRAGGRHEQYF. DNA of the CDR3: TGTGCCAGCCGCGCGGGAGGGCGACACGAGCAGTACTTC.

The chain recombines TRBV3-1 with TRBJ2-7; weak D call: TRBD1 (6 bases). This CDR3 is 18 amino acids long. Germline V gene data show CDR1 as LGHDT and CDR2 as YNNKEL (reference sequence). V was pared by 6 bases and J by 2 bases, with 26 bases between. The CDR3 reads CASRRTDQSGTPAYEQYF. The CDR3 DNA reads as TGTGCCAGCAGACGAACTGATCAATCCGGGACACCGGCCTACGAGCAGTACTTC.

In DNA form, the CDR3 reads TGTGCCAGCAGCCGTGGGGGGGGTGGCCAAGAGACCCAGTACTTC. This encodes CASSRGGGGQETQYF. The genes are TRBV28 and TRBJ2-5, with 7 bases that match TRBD2. After removal of 6 bases from V and 1 base from J, the junction contained 8 bases not matched to a gene. The CDR3 has 15 residues. Per the germline V gene, CDR1 is MDHEN and CDR2 is SYDVKM.

The rearrangement joins TRBV9 to TRBJ2-5, with TRBD2 matching 13 bases. V lost 0 bases, J lost 4 bases, and 6 bases stayed unmatched. The CDR3 is made up of 17 amino acids. Germline-derived CDR1 and CDR2 are SGDLS and YYNGEE. The CDR3 loop is CASSVELGLAGAETQYF. Written as DNA, the CDR3 is TGTGCCAGCAGCGTAGAACTCGGACTAGCGGGAGCAGAGACCCAGTACTTC.

The V and J genes are TRBV5-1 and TRBJ1-2, with 7 bases matching TRBD1. This CDR3 has 17 amino acids. Germline values: CDR1 SGHRS, CDR2 YFSETQ. V lost 0 bases and J lost 6; bases outside the gene matches: 14. Here the CDR3 DNA reads TGCGCCAGCAGCTTGGATAGGGGGCAGTCGGTAGAAGATGGCTACACCTTC. Translating gives CASSLDRGQSVEDGYTF.

The genes are TRBV20-1 and TRBJ2-7; the match to TRBD2 covers 12 bases. This CDR3 has 14 amino acids. CDR1 and CDR2 (germline): DFQATT, SNEGSKA (reference sequence). Unmatched junction bases numbered 6, after V lost 5 bases and J lost 4 bases. The CDR3 loop reads CSAPRTSGKYEQYF. The CDR3 nucleotides read TGCAGTGCTCCGCGGACTAGCGGGAAGTACGAGCAGTACTTC.

V gene TRBV12-3 or TRBV12-4 combines with J gene TRBJ1-6; 8 nucleotides match TRBD1. CDR3 length: 14 amino acids. The ends lost 6 bases at V and 8 bases at J; junction bases unmatched: 6. The CDR3: CASSHRGGDSPLHF. CDR3 sequence (DNA): TGTGCCAGCAGCCACAGGGGGGGCGATTCACCCCTCCACTTT.